These 18 T cell receptor beta chains came from one sample sequenced in a study of CD8 T cells in ankylosing spondylitis. One entry per CDR3 protein results from TCRdb running MiXCR on the 5' RACE reads. The sample carries around 13,000 distinct CDR3 sequences, under 3.5% recorded once. Input material: blood, either unsorted or a sorted T cell fraction (not recorded which). These receptors were taken from a male donor with ankylosing spondylitis or in good health (not recorded which).

This clonotype was picked up many times. This chain joins TRBV9 and TRBJ2-1, with 8 bases lining up with TRBD1. The CDR3 consists of 16 residues. Germline loops: CDR1 SGDLS, CDR2 YYNGEE. With 4 bases clipped from V and 0 bases from J, the junction kept 6 bases outside the gene matches. In DNA, the CDR3 is TGTGCCAGCAGCTCCCGGACAGGGAGCTCCTACAATGAGCAGTTCTTC. Amino acid sequence: CASSSRTGSSYNEQFF.

This clonotype was detected ten times or more. V is TRBV9 and J is TRBJ2-1; the match to TRBD2 covers 14 bases. The CDR3 runs to 15 residues. The germline V gene encodes CDR1 SGDLS and CDR2 YYNGEE. V shed 2 bases, J shed 6 bases, and the junction held 1 base outside the gene matches. This chain's CDR3 is CASSVGLAGANEQFF. CDR3 DNA sequence: TGTGCCAGCAGCGTGGGACTAGCGGGAGCCAATGAGCAGTTCTTC.

Many counts were recorded for this clonotype. The gene calls are TRBV9 and TRBJ2-2; unclear D gene. The CDR3 runs to 11 residues. Per germline, CDR1 SGDLS and CDR2 YYNGEE. Trimming pared 7 bases from V and 5 bases from J, leaving 6 bases between. Here the CDR3 DNA reads TGTGCCAGCCGGGCGACCGGGGAGCTGTTTTTT. This codes for CASRATGELFF. Using reference TRBV9 and TRBJ2-2 for the parts outside the CDR3, the full variable domain is DSGVTQTPKHLITATGQRVTLRCSPRSGDLSVYWYQQSLDQGLQFLIQYYNGEERAKGNILERFSAQQFPDLHSELNLSSLELGDSALYFCASRATGELFFGEGSRLTVL.

This clonotype was seen repeatedly, ten times or more. J is TRBJ2-1 and V is TRBV9; the match to TRBD2 covers 9 bases. This CDR3 has 17 residues. CDR1 and CDR2 (germline): SGDLS, YYNGEE. Trimming took 4 bases from V and 2 from J; bases not matched to a gene: 10. The CDR3 DNA reads as TGTGCCAGCAGCACCCAGGGAGCGGGGGGTCCCTACAATGAGCAGTTCTTC. Protein sequence: CASSTQGAGGPYNEQFF.

This clonotype appeared many times. The CDR3 loop is CASSVSDSSGNTIYF. The CDR3 coding sequence is TGTGCCAGCAGCGTATCGGACAGCTCTGGAAACACCATATATTTT. V and J are TRBV9 and TRBJ1-3; tentative D call: TRBD1 (6 bases). V gave up 1 base and J gave up 0 bases, with 8 bases separating them. This CDR3 has 15 residues. The germline V gene has CDR1 SGDLS and CDR2 YYNGEE.

This clonotype was found many times. The chain joins TRBV9 to TRBJ2-4; perhaps TRBD1 as D (7 bases). The CDR3 contains 13 residues. Germline CDR1 is SGDLS and CDR2 is YYNGEE. Trimming stripped 4 bases from V and 9 bases from J, with 14 bases between. The CDR3 bases are TGTGCCAGCAGCCCGGCGGGACAGAGCATTCAGTACTTC. Translation: CASSPAGQSIQYF.

In this sample, this clonotype turned up many times. This chain connects TRBV9 to TRBJ2-1; a possible D gene is TRBD1 (6 bases). The CDR3 has 18 residues. CDR1 is SGDLS, CDR2 YYNGEE, per germline. Trimming stripped 0 bases from V and 9 bases from J, with 25 bases between. The CDR3 nucleotides read TGTGCCAGCAGCGTAGGTTTAGGGGGAGCAACGAGCTCTCGTGAGCAGTTCTTC. It specifies CASSVGLGGATSSREQFF.

The chain carries TRBV9 and TRBJ2-7; TRBD2 aligns across 7 bases. CDR3 length: 15 amino acids. With 2 bases clipped from V and 3 bases from J, the junction kept 8 bases outside the gene matches. Germline CDR1 reads SGDLS; CDR2 reads YYNGEE. CDR3 sequence reads: CASSVGGAGFYEQYF. The CDR3 region has the DNA TGTGCCAGCAGCGTTGGCGGAGCGGGGTTCTACGAGCAGTACTTC.

This clonotype was counted ten times or more. The chain combines TRBV9 with TRBJ1-2, with a tentative D call TRBD1 (6 bases). This CDR3 spans 15 amino acids. Germline CDR1 is SGDLS and CDR2 is YYNGEE. The V end was cut by 0 bases, the J end by 3 bases, with 12 bases between. CDR3 coding DNA: TGTGCCAGCAGCGTAGTCCGGGACACCGACTATGGCTACACCTTC. As protein: CASSVVRDTDYGYTF.

The chain carries TRBV15 and TRBJ1-5, with D unresolved. The germline CDR1 and CDR2 sequences are LNHNV and YYDKDF (reference sequence). CDR3 size: 8 residues. The CDR3 nucleotides read TGTAGCAATCAGCCCCAGCATTTT. Its protein product is CSNQPQHF.

By share of the sample, this clonotype is medium-sized (0.01 to 0.1%). The chain carries TRBV9 and TRBJ1-2, with 9 nucleotides matching TRBD1. The V gene's germline CDR1 is SGDLS and CDR2 YYNGEE. This CDR3 spans 17 amino acids. V shed 3 bases, J shed 10 bases, and the junction held 19 bases outside the gene matches. This CDR3 reads CASSAGTGSDRAGPYTF. In nucleotides, the CDR3 is TGTGCCAGCAGCGCCGGGACAGGGTCCGATCGAGCGGGCCCCTACACCTTC.

The sample holds many counts of this clonotype. This chain uses TRBV9 with TRBJ1-6; D perhaps matches TRBD1 (5 bases). This CDR3 has 16 residues. Germline V gives CDR1 SGDLS, CDR2 YYNGEE. V gave up 4 bases and J gave up 5 bases, with 16 bases separating them. The CDR3 DNA follows: TGTGCCAGCAGCTTCTCCCCGGACATCAATAATTCACCCCTCCACTTT. Protein product: CASSFSPDINNSPLHF.

This clonotype was counted ten times or more. This chain joins TRBV9 and TRBJ2-4; perhaps TRBD1 as D (6 bases). The germline gives CDR1 SGDLS, CDR2 YYNGEE. The germline V and J ends were trimmed by 5 bases and 6 bases, with 15 bases remaining between them. This CDR3 spans 14 amino acids. CDR3 sequence reads: CASSSSGVGNIQYF. CDR3 bases: TGTGCCAGCAGTTCCTCAGGGGTGGGAAACATTCAGTACTTC.

By sample share, this clonotype is medium-sized. This chain joins TRBV9 and TRBJ2-5; 10 bases are shared with TRBD2. The V segment lost 3 bases and the J segment 5 bases; nucleotides outside the gene matches: 10. CDR3 size: 16 residues. Germline CDR1 is SGDLS and CDR2 is YYNGEE. In DNA form, the CDR3 reads TGTGCCAGCAGCGACACTAGCGGGAACTATGGGGAGACCCAGTACTTC. This encodes CASSDTSGNYGETQYF. Full variable domain (rest looked up from reference TRBV9 and TRBJ2-5): DSGVTQTPKHLITATGQRVTLRCSPRSGDLSVYWYQQSLDQGLQFLIQYYNGEERAKGNILERFSAQQFPDLHSELNLSSLELGDSALYFCASSDTSGNYGETQYFGPGTRLLVL.

This clonotype was seen at least ten times. The chain has TRBV9 and TRBJ1-1, with D unresolved. Germline loops: CDR1 SGDLS, CDR2 YYNGEE. The CDR3 has 13 amino acids. Between the trimmed V and J ends, which lost 0 bases and 5 bases, there was a span of 8 bases. DNA for the CDR3: TGTGCCAGCAGCGTAGCTACGCGGACTGAAGCTTTCTTT. Its protein is CASSVATRTEAFF.

This clonotype was seen repeatedly, ten times or more. The V call is TRBV9, the J call TRBJ2-5; D may match TRBD1 or TRBD2 (6 bases each). V lost 3 bases and J 5 bases, leaving 23 bases between the germline ends. Germline loops: CDR1 SGDLS, CDR2 YYNGEE. The CDR3 has 17 amino acids. The CDR3, as DNA: TGTGCCAGCAGCGAGGGGAATTGGGGGCGGAGGGGGGAGACCCAGTACTTC. It specifies CASSEGNWGRRGETQYF.

This clonotype has ten or more counts. The chain is built from TRBV9 and TRBJ1-1; no definite D call. CDR3 length: 13 residues. With 0 bases removed from V and 1 base from J, the gap between germline ends came to 4 bases. Looked up from germline, CDR1 is SGDLS and CDR2 is YYNGEE. The CDR3 region is CASSVDRNTEAFF. The CDR3 nucleotides read TGTGCCAGCAGCGTAGATAGGAACACTGAAGCTTTCTTT.

The sample holds many counts of this clonotype. V gene TRBV9 combines with J gene TRBJ2-2, with D perhaps matching TRBD2 (6 bases). Germline V gives CDR1 SGDLS, CDR2 YYNGEE. This CDR3 is 16 amino acids long. V was clipped by 6 bases and J by 2 bases, with 17 bases between them. CDR3: CASTGGREFNTGELFF. In DNA, the CDR3 is TGTGCCAGCACCGGTGGGCGGGAATTTAACACCGGGGAGCTGTTTTTT.